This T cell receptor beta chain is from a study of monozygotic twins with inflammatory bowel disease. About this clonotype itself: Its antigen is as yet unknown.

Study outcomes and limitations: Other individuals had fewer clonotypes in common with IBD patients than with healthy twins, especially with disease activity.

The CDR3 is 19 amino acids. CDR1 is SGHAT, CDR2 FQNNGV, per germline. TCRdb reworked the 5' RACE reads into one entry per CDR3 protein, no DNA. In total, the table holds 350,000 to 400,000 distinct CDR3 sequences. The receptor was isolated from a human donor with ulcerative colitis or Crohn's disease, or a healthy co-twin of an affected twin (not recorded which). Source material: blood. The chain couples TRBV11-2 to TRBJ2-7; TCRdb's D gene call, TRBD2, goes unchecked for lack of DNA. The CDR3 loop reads CASSFTGSSSGGAFYEQYF.